The rows below give T cell receptor beta chains drawn from one sample of a study of siplizumab effects on memory and regulatory T cells. TCRdb's copy holds only in-frame clones and misses some; the assay was immunoSEQ multiplex PCR. The profile shows some 100,000 clones, more than 95% of them singletons. The sample consisted of naive CD4+ T cells sorted from blood. These receptor sequences come from a human donor in good health. Each CDR3 is given with its conserved first and last residue. The D gene is left open where the match is weak. Not every row has a clone size; where given, it reads once, few, many or a size class.

j_call clone_size v_call d_call cdr3_aa cdr3_nt
TRBJ2-7 . TRBV18 . CASSPRARDEQYF TGTGCCAGCTCACCACGTGCTAGGGACGAGCAGTACTTC
TRBJ1-2 . TRBV5-8 . CASSQRPGHGNYGYTF TGTGCCAGCAGTCAAAGACCGGGACACGGGAACTATGGCTACACCTTC
TRBJ2-2 . TRBV6-4 TRBD1 CASSEGQGNTGELFF TGTGCCAGCAGTGAGGGACAGGGGAACACCGGGGAGCTGTTTTTT
TRBJ2-1 . TRBV5-1 . CASSLGSPYEQFF TGCGCCAGCAGCTTGGGCTCGCCGTATGAGCAGTTCTTC
TRBJ1-2 . TRBV12-5 . CASGFPTRRAYGYTF TGTGCTAGTGGTTTCCCAACCCGACGGGCCTATGGCTACACCTTC
TRBJ2-5 . TRBV7-3 TRBD1 CASSPTGSETQYF TGTGCCAGCAGCCCGACAGGGTCTGAGACCCAGTACTTC
TRBJ1-2 . TRBV5-1 . CASSSGRPLPF TGCGCCAGCAGCTCCGGACGGCCCTTACCCTTC
TRBJ1-1 . TRBV28 . CASSRTQGEAFF TGTGCCAGCAGCCGAACTCAGGGGGAAGCTTTCTTT
TRBJ2-1 . TRBV4-2 TRBD2 CASSPSGGAVPYNEQFF TGTGCCAGCAGCCCCAGCGGGGGGGCCGTACCCTACAATGAGCAGTTCTTC
TRBJ1-2 once TRBV7-9 . CASSLGLEDGYTF TGTGCCAGCAGCTTAGGGTTGGAGGATGGCTACACCTTC
TRBJ2-7 . TRBV2 TRBD1 CASSVDRSEQYF TGTGCCAGCAGTGTGGACAGGAGCGAGCAGTACTTC
TRBJ2-7 . TRBV6-4 . CASSDRKGPYEQYF TGTGCCAGCAGTGACAGGAAGGGCCCCTACGAGCAGTACTTC
TRBJ2-1 . TRBV6-6 TRBD1 CASSDTGTGNNEQFF TGTGCCAGCAGTGATACCGGGACAGGTAACAATGAGCAGTTCTTC
TRBJ2-2 . TRBV19 TRBD2 CASSPRSGTIIGTGELFF TGTGCCAGTAGTCCTCGATCCGGGACTATAATAGGGACCGGGGAGCTGTTTTTT
TRBJ2-1 . TRBV9 TRBD2 CASSVGGGPFNEQFF TGTGCCAGCAGCGTAGGCGGGGGGCCTTTTAATGAGCAGTTCTTC
TRBJ2-6 once TRBV27 . CASREGGGSGANVLTF TGTGCCAGCAGAGAAGGAGGGGGCTCTGGGGCCAACGTCCTGACTTTC
TRBJ2-3 . TRBV4-3 . CASSLAPGFTDTQYF TGCGCCAGCAGCCTTGCCCCGGGGTTCACAGATACGCAGTATTTT
TRBJ2-7 . TRBV7-2 . CASSPRGAVSYEQYF TGTGCCAGCAGCCCCCGGGGAGCGGTCTCCTACGAGCAGTACTTC
TRBJ2-3 . TRBV6-1 TRBD1 CASSGQGVDTQYF TGTGCCAGCAGTGGACAGGGAGTGGATACGCAGTATTTT
TRBJ2-2 . TRBV7-9 . CASSPRGTLNTGELFF TGTGCCAGCAGCCCACGGGGGACTCTGAACACCGGGGAGCTGTTTTTT
TRBJ2-3 . TRBV2 TRBD1 CASSGGTGVTDTQYF TGTGCCAGCAGTGGGGGGACAGGGGTGACAGATACGCAGTATTTT
TRBJ1-4 . TRBV29-1 . CSVEVYGRRGEKLFF TGCAGCGTTGAGGTGTATGGGAGGAGAGGTGAAAAACTGTTTTTT
TRBJ2-2 . TRBV19 . CARPDMGGNTGELFF TGTGCCAGACCCGATATGGGTGGAAACACCGGGGAGCTGTTTTTT
TRBJ2-5 . TRBV7-7 . CASSSPSGETQYF TGTGCCAGCAGCTCACCCTCCGGGGAGACCCAGTACTTC
TRBJ1-5 . TRBV19 . CASSIIGYTQPQHF TGTGCCAGTAGTATTATAGGGTATACTCAGCCCCAGCATTTT
TRBJ2-1 once TRBV9 TRBD1 CASSPQGALYNEQFF TGTGCCAGCAGCCCACAGGGGGCTTTATACAATGAGCAGTTCTTC
TRBJ1-1 . TRBV6-7 . CASSLRRGENTEAFF TGTGCCAGCAGTTTGAGGCGGGGGGAGAACACTGAAGCTTTCTTT
TRBJ1-5 . TRBV5-1 . CARAGSGGGGNQPQHF TGCGCCAGAGCTGGGTCCGGGGGAGGTGGCAATCAGCCCCAGCATTTT
TRBJ1-2 . TRBV12-5 TRBD1 CASGPAGQGSHGYTF TGTGCTAGTGGTCCCGCGGGACAGGGCTCCCATGGCTACACCTTC
TRBJ2-5 . TRBV7-3 TRBD1 CASSSDRDPQVTQYF TGTGCCAGCAGCTCAGACAGGGATCCCCAAGTTACCCAGTACTTC
TRBJ2-7 . TRBV4-3 TRBD1 CASSQGRRDRAYEQYF TGCGCCAGCAGCCAAGGTAGGAGGGACAGGGCCTACGAGCAGTACTTC
TRBJ2-3 . TRBV7-6 TRBD2 CASSLSGGVADTQYF TGTGCCAGCAGCCTTAGCGGGGGGGTCGCAGATACGCAGTATTTT
TRBJ2-7 . TRBV18 TRBD2 CASSIIAGSTYEQYF TGTGCCAGCTCGATAATAGCGGGGAGTACCTACGAGCAGTACTTC
TRBJ2-1 once TRBV4-1 TRBD1 CASRFTGGETYNEQFF TGCGCCAGCAGATTCACAGGGGGAGAGACCTACAATGAGCAGTTCTTC
TRBJ1-5 . TRBV4-3 . CASSQEANNQPQHF TGCGCCAGCAGCCAAGAGGCCAACAATCAGCCCCAGCATTTT
TRBJ2-1 . TRBV5-4 TRBD1 CASSGGQGTYNEQFF TGTGCCAGCAGCGGAGGACAGGGGACCTACAATGAGCAGTTCTTC
TRBJ2-7 . TRBV4-3 . CASSQEPGHVYEQYF TGCGCCAGCAGCCAAGAGCCGGGACACGTATACGAGCAGTACTTC
TRBJ2-1 . TRBV28 TRBD2 CASSLSASGLAGGLSNEQFF TGTGCCAGCAGTTTATCGGCATCGGGACTAGCGGGGGGGCTCAGCAATGAGCAGTTCTTC
TRBJ2-7 . TRBV11-2 TRBD2 CASSLAEGVTSGEQYF TGTGCCAGCAGCTTAGCCGAGGGGGTGACTAGCGGCGAGCAGTACTTC
TRBJ1-5 . TRBV19 TRBD1 CASSMGRTGSDQPQHF TGTGCCAGTAGTATGGGGAGGACAGGGAGCGATCAGCCCCAGCATTTT
TRBJ1-3 . TRBV5-1 TRBD1 CASSFDPGQGSSGNTIYF TGCGCCAGCAGCTTTGATCCGGGACAGGGGAGCTCTGGAAACACCATATATTTT